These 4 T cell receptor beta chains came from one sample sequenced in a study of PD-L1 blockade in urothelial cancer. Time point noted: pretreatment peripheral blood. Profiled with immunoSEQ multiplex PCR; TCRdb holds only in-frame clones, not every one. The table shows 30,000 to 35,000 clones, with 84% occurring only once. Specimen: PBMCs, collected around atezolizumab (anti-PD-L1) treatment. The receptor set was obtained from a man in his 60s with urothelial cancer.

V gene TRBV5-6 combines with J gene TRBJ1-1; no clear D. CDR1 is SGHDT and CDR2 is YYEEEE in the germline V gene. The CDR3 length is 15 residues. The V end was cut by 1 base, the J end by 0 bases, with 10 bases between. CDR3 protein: CASSLLSEMNTEAFF. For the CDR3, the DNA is TGTGCCAGCAGCTTGTTGTCGGAGATGAACACTGAAGCTTTCTTT.

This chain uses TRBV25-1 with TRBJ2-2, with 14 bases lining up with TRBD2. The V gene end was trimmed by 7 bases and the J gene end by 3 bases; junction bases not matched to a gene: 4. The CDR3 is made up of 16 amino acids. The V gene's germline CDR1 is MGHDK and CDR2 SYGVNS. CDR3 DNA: TGTGCCAGCAAGACTAGCGGGAGGGCGGACACCGGGGAGCTGTTTTTT. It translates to CASKTSGRADTGELFF.

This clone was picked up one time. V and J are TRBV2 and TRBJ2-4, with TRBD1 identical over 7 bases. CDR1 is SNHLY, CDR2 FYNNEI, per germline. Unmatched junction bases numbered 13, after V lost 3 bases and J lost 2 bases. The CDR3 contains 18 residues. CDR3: CASSESIITTGTKNIQYF. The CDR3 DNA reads TGTGCCAGCAGTGAGAGCATAATTACGACAGGGACCAAAAACATTCAGTACTTC.

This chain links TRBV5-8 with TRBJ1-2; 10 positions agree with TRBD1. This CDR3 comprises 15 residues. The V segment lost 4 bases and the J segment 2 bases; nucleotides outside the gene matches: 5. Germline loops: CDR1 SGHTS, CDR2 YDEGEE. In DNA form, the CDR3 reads TGTGCCAGCAGCGACAGGGGGCGCGGGAACTATGGCTACACCTTC. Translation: CASSDRGRGNYGYTF.